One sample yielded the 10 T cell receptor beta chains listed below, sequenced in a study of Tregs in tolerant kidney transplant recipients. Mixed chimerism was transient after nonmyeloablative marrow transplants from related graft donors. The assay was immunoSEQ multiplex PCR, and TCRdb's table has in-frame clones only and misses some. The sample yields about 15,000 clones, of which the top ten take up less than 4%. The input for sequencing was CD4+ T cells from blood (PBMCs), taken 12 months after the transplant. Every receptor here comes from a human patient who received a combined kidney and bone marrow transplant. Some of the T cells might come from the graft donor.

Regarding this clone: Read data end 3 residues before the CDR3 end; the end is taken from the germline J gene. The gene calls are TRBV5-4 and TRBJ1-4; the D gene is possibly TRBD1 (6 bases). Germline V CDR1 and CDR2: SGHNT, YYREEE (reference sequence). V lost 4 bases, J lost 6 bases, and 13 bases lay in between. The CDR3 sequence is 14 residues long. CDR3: CASSIGTTHEKLFF. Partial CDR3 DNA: TGTGCCAGCAGCATCGGGACAACCCATGAAAAA.

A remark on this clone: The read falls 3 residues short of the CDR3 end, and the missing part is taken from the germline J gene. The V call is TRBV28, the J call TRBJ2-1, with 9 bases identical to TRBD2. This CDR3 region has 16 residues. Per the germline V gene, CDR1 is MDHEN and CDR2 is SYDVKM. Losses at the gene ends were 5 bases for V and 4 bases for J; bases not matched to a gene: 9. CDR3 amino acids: CASSIGSGSGYNEQFF. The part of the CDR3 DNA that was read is TGTGCCAGCAGTATCGGTAGCGGGAGTGGTTACAATGAG.

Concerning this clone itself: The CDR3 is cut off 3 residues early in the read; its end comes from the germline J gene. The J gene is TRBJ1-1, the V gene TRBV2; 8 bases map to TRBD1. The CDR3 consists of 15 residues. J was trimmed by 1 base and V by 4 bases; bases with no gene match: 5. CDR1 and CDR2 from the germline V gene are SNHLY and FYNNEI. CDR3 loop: CASSVRQGKNTEAFF. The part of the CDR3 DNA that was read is TGTGCCAGCAGTGTCCGACAGGGGAAGAACACTGAA.

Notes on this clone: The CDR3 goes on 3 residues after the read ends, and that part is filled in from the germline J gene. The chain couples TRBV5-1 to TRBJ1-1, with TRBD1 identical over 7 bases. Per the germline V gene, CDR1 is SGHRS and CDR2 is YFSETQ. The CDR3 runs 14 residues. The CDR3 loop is CASSYSDTGQRAFF. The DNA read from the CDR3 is TGCGCCAGCAGCTATTCCGACACGGGACAGCGA.

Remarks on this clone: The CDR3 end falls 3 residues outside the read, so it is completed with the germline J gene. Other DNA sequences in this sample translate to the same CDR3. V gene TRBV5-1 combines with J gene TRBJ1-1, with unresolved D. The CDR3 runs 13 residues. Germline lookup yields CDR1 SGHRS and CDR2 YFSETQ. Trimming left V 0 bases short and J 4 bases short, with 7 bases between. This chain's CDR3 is CASSLEIATEAFF. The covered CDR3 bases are TGCGCCAGCAGCTTGGAAATAGCCACTGAA.

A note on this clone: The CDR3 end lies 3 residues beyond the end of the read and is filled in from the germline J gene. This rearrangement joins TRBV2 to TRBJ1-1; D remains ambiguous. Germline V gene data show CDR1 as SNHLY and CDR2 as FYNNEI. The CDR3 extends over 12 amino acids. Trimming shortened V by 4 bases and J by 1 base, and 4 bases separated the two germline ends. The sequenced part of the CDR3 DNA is TGTGCCAGCAGTGGACAGAACACTGAA. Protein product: CASSGQNTE. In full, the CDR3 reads CASSGQNTEAFF.

The CDR3 sequence: CSAGIGLAATGELFF. CDR3 DNA (partial): TGCAGTGCTGGGATTGGACTAGCAGCTACCGGGGAG. The rearrangement links TRBV20-1 to TRBJ2-2; 8 nucleotides align to TRBD2. Sequencing ends 3 residues short of the CDR3 end; the germline J gene provides the rest. Looked up from germline, CDR1 is DFQATT and CDR2 is SNEGSKA (reference sequence). The CDR3 extends over 15 amino acids. V shed 5 bases, J shed 5 bases, and the junction held 10 bases outside the gene matches.

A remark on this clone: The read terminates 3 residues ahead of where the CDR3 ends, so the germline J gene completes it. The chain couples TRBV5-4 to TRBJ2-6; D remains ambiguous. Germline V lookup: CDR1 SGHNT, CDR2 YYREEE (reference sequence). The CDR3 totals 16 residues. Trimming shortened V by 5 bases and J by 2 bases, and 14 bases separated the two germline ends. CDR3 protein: CASRLHGRTGANVLTF. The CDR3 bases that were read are TGTGCCAGCAGGCTACATGGCAGGACTGGGGCCAACGTC.

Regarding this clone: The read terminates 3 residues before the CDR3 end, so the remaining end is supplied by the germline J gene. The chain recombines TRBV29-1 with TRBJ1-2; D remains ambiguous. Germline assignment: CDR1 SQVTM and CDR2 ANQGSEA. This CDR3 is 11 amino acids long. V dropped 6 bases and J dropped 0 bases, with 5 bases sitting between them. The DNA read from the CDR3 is TGCAGCGTCGGTTCTAACTATGGC. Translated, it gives CSVGSNYG. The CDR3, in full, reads CSVGSNYGYTF.

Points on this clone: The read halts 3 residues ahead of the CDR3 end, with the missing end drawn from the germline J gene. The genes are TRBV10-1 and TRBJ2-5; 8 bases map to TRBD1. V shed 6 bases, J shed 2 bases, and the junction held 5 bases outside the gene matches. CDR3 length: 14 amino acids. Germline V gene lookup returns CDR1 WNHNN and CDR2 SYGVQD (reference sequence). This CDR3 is CASSVDRVQETQYF. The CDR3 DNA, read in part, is TGCGCCAGCAGCGTGGACAGGGTGCAAGAGACC.